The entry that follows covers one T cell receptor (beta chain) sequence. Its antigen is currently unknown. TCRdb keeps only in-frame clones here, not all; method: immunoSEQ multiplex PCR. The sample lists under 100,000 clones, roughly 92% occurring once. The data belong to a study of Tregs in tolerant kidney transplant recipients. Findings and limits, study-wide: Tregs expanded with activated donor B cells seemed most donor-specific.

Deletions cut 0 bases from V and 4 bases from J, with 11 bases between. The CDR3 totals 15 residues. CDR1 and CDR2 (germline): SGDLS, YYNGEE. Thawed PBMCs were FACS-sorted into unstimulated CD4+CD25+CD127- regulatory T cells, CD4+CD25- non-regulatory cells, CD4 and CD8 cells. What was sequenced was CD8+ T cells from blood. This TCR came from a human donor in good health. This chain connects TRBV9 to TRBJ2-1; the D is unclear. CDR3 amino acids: CASSVEGNPYNEQFF. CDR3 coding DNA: TGTGCCAGCAGCGTAGAAGGGAACCCATACAATGAGCAGTTCTTC.